This TCR beta chain was sequenced in a study of blood T cell repertoires in COVID-19 (dated by TCRdb to between 2020 and 2021). Background on the whole study: Samples from collaborators originated in the United States, Italy and Spain and spanned both the acute and convalescent phases of COVID-19. The material from the prospective study consisted of cDNA or gDNA derived from T cells, B-cell-depleted T cells, or PBMCs. Deeply sampled blood TCRbeta repertoires from subjects exposed to, actively infected with, or recovered from COVID-19 were included in the dataset. A freely available public database, intended as a resource for researchers studying the immune response to SARS-CoV-2, is where the repertoires were released. Samples were obtained from the ongoing ImmuneRACE study (first 160 participants) and from over 1,000 subjects provided by 6 global collaborators. The sample metadata nearly always contained a de-identified subject ID, COVID-19 status, age in years and sex. HLA class I and class II types, where available, came from metadata supplied by the sample provider rather than from assay-based typing.

Here is what the overall study found, with its caveats: The quantity of clinical and demographic metadata differed by source and by participant and was supplied without curation.

TCRbeta CDR3 regions were amplified from genomic DNA using the immunoSEQ Assay, a bias-controlled multiplex PCR. The published analysis was carried out like this. Within the assay, amplification of reference gene primers was used to estimate how many nucleated cells each sample contained. Sequence reads were collapsed and filtered to measure the absolute abundance of every unique TCRbeta CDR3 rearrangement. For each sample, productive Simpson clonality was calculated by taking the square root of Simpson's diversity index across productive rearrangements. Entries here come from immuneACCESS through TCRdb and include only in-frame sequences with V and J called. Some clones fail to appear in such tables; in the studies checked, an unresolved V gene covers under half of the shortfall, and the cause of the remainder is unknown. V and J calls and clone size are those listed in that table; D and trimming were worked out from the DNA. In all, the sample holds about 140,000 clones, and roughly 84% of those were seen once. The leading ten clones occupy 2% to 3% of the sample.

Concerning this clone itself: Its cognate antigen has yet to be identified. Base qualities are not at hand, and no much larger clone is one base apart.

Collaborating institutions collected whole blood in K2EDTA tubes following their own protocols. Collaborator samples were shipped for TCRbeta analysis as frozen whole blood, isolated PBMCs, or DNA extracted from either sample type. From its cysteine to its phenylalanine, the CDR3 spans 16 amino acids. This entry keeps only the CDR3 DNA: 48 bases, framed from base 1. V is trimmed back by 8 bases and J by 4 bases, and the junction contains 15 bases that no gene match accounts for. The germline V gene yields SGHAT for CDR1 and FQNNGV for CDR2. The sequenced material came from peripheral blood. Recombination joined TRBV11-2 with TRBJ2-5; the junction holds 8 bases that match TRBD1. The sequence came from a human donor with acute or convalescent COVID-19. The donor label of this sample is uncertain. The CDR3 corresponds to CASGSPRGPMAETQYF. The bases are TGTGCCAGCGGCTCACCCAGGGGGCCTATGGCAGAGACCCAGTACTTC.